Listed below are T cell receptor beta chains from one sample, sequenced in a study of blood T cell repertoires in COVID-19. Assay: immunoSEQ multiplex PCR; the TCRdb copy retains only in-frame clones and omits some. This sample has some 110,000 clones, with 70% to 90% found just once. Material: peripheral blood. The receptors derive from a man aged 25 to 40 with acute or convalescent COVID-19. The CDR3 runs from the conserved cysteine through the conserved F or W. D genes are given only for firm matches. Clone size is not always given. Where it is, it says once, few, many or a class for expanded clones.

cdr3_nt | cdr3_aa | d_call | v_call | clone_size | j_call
TGCGCCAGCAGCTCCGGGGTAGCGGTATCTAGTGGCGGGGAGCTGTTTTTT | CASSSGVAVSSGGELFF | NA | TRBV5-1 | few | TRBJ2-2
TGCGCCAGCAGCTCATACAGGGCGAACACTGAAGCTTTCTTT | CASSSYRANTEAFF | NA | TRBV5-1 | NA | TRBJ1-1
TGTGCCAGCAGCCCGGGGGGAGGGAACTATGGCTACACCTTC | CASSPGGGNYGYTF | NA | TRBV7-2 | few | TRBJ1-2
TGCAGCGTTGGACAGGCGGATCAGCCCCAGCATTTT | CSVGQADQPQHF | NA | TRBV29-1 | few | TRBJ1-5
TGCAGTGCTAGTACGACAGGGCTAGCGGGGCAGCCCCAGCATTTT | CSASTTGLAGQPQHF | TRBD1 | TRBV20-1 | NA | TRBJ1-5
TGTGCCAGCAGCCTACTCCGTCCGGACAGGAGAGCCAAAAACATTCAGTACTTC | CASSLLRPDRRAKNIQYF | TRBD1 | TRBV3-1/TRBV3-2 | NA | TRBJ2-4
TGTGCCAGCAGTTTCCTCAGTGGAAACACCATATATTTT | CASSFLSGNTIYF | NA | TRBV28 | few | TRBJ1-3
TGTGCCAGCAGCCCAACGACAGGCTATAATTCACCCCTCCACTTT | CASSPTTGYNSPLHF | NA | TRBV14 | few | TRBJ1-6
TGCAGCGTGAGATACAGGGGAGACATTCAGTACTTC | CSVRYRGDIQYF | TRBD1 | TRBV29-1 | once | TRBJ2-4
TGCGCCAGCAGTCAAGGGAGACTAGCGGGGTACAATGAGCAGTTCTTC | CASSQGRLAGYNEQFF | TRBD2 | TRBV23-1 | few | TRBJ2-1
TGTGCCTGGACGGGGGACGGGGACACCATATATTTT | CAWTGDGDTIYF | NA | TRBV30 | NA | TRBJ1-3
TGTGCCAGCAGGGGCGGGGTTAGGACAGATACGCAGTATTTT | CASRGGVRTDTQYF | NA | TRBV13 | NA | TRBJ2-3
TGTGCCAGTAGTATCAACTGGGGGGACGGAAGGGCCCAGTACTTC | CASSINWGDGRAQYF | NA | TRBV19 | once | TRBJ2-5
TGTGCCAGCAGCTTAGTCCCTAGGGGAGGGGAAGAGACCCAGTACTTC | CASSLVPRGGEETQYF | TRBD2 | TRBV7-6 | NA | TRBJ2-5
TGTGCCAGCAGTTCATACAGGGGCGGAAGCTACAATGAGCAGTTCTTC | CASSSYRGGSYNEQFF | TRBD1 | TRBV11-3 | NA | TRBJ2-1
TGTGCCAGCAGCCCCGGGACTAGCGGGAGAGGCGACAATGAGCAGTTCTTC | CASSPGTSGRGDNEQFF | TRBD2 | TRBV5-5 | NA | TRBJ2-1
TGTGCCAGCAGCTTGGGAACAGGGCGAGGGGCTTTCTTT | CASSLGTGRGAFF | NA | TRBV7-2 | NA | TRBJ1-1
TGTGCCAGCAGTTTATTTCTTGTGACAGGTAAATCCAATGAGCAGTTCTTC | CASSLFLVTGKSNEQFF | NA | TRBV27 | few | TRBJ2-1
TGTGCCAGTAGTATGGCTAGGGGTTCACCCCTCCACTTT | CASSMARGSPLHF | NA | TRBV19 | NA | TRBJ1-6
TGTGCCAGCAGCCCCCGAGGGGGCACCGGGGAGCTGTTTTTT | CASSPRGGTGELFF | NA | TRBV7-8 | NA | TRBJ2-2
TGCGCCAGCAGCTCCGGGGATGGGAACACCGGGGAGCTGTTTTTT | CASSSGDGNTGELFF | NA | TRBV5-1 | few | TRBJ2-2
TGTGCCAGCAGCACGTGGGAGACGTCGAACACCGGGGAGCTGTTTTTT | CASSTWETSNTGELFF | NA | TRBV18 | NA | TRBJ2-2
TGTGCCAGCAGCCCCCCTAGCGGGGTCTACAATGAGCAGTTCTTC | CASSPPSGVYNEQFF | TRBD2 | TRBV4-2 | NA | TRBJ2-1
TGCGCCAGCAGCCAAGTGCCAGCGGGGGTTGGCAATGAGCAGTTCTTC | CASSQVPAGVGNEQFF | TRBD2 | TRBV4-1 | NA | TRBJ2-1
TGTGCCTGGAGCAGCGGCGGGGGGGTACTTAATGAGCAGTTCTTC | CAWSSGGGVLNEQFF | TRBD2 | TRBV30 | NA | TRBJ2-1
TGTGCCAGCAGCCAGGGGGCTGGGGGATCCGGCGGGGAGCTGTTTTTT | CASSQGAGGSGGELFF | TRBD1 | TRBV7-6 | NA | TRBJ2-2
TGTGCCAGTAGTATTGGGACTAGCGGGAACAATGAGCAGTTCTTC | CASSIGTSGNNEQFF | TRBD2 | TRBV19 | NA | TRBJ2-1
TGTGCCAGCAGCTTTATTAGCTCCGGGACTAGCGGGGTCAATGAGCAGTTCTTC | CASSFISSGTSGVNEQFF | TRBD2 | TRBV5-6 | NA | TRBJ2-1
TGTGCCAGCAGGTCAATGAACACTGAAGCTTTCTTT | CASRSMNTEAFF | NA | TRBV12-3/TRBV12-4 | NA | TRBJ1-1
TGTGCCAGCAGTACGACAGGGGCTGAAGCTTTCTTT | CASSTTGAEAFF | TRBD1 | TRBV2 | NA | TRBJ1-1
TGTCCCCGCAGCGTCGGCGCGGGGGGGGCGATCTCTGGGGCCAACGTCCTGACTTTC | CPRSVGAGGAISGANVLTF | TRBD2 | TRBV9 | NA | TRBJ2-6
TGTGCCAGCCGAATAGCGGGAGGGCCTTCATATGAGCAGTTCTTC | CASRIAGGPSYEQFF | TRBD2 | TRBV14 | NA | TRBJ2-1
TGTGCCAGCAGCCCGAATCCGGGACAGGGGTTCTACGAGCAGTACTTC | CASSPNPGQGFYEQYF | TRBD1 | TRBV7-9 | NA | TRBJ2-7
TGCGCCAGCAGCTTTTCACCGGGACAGGGCTCCTACGAGCAGTACTTC | CASSFSPGQGSYEQYF | TRBD1 | TRBV5-1 | NA | TRBJ2-7
TGTGCCAGCAGCTTAGTTGACAGGGGGGCTTATAATTCACCCCTCCACTTT | CASSLVDRGAYNSPLHF | TRBD1 | TRBV11-2 | NA | TRBJ1-6
TGTGCCAGCAGCGTAGGGGCAGGGGAACTGCTCTATGGCTACACCTTC | CASSVGAGELLYGYTF | NA | TRBV9 | NA | TRBJ1-2
TGTGCCAGCAGGGAGGGGGCGGGGAATGAAAAACTGTTTTTT | CASREGAGNEKLFF | TRBD1 | TRBV6-5 | NA | TRBJ1-4
TGTGCCAGTAGTATCGGAGGGACAGGGATCGTCGGGGAGCTGTTTTTT | CASSIGGTGIVGELFF | TRBD1 | TRBV19 | NA | TRBJ2-2
TGTGCCACCAGCAGCACAAACACCGGGGAGCTGTTTTTT | CATSSTNTGELFF | NA | TRBV15 | NA | TRBJ2-2
TGTGCCAGCAGCATAAGTCCAGGGAACTATGGCTACACCTTC | CASSISPGNYGYTF | NA | TRBV6-5 | NA | TRBJ1-2
TGTGCCAGCACCCATGGGCCAAACATGAACACTGAAGCTTTCTTT | CASTHGPNMNTEAFF | NA | TRBV9 | few | TRBJ1-1
TGTGCCAGCAGCCCCGGGACTAGCGGGCGTTCTAGCACAGATACGCAGTATTTT | CASSPGTSGRSSTDTQYF | TRBD2 | TRBV11-2 | NA | TRBJ2-3
TGTGCCAGCAGCTGGGGGGGAGCAAACACCATATATTTT | CASSWGGANTIYF | NA | TRBV7-8 | few | TRBJ1-3
TGTGCCAGCAGCTCAGGACTAGCGGGAGGGCAGAGCACAGATACGCAGTATTTT | CASSSGLAGGQSTDTQYF | TRBD2 | TRBV7-9 | NA | TRBJ2-3
TGTGCCAGCAGCTTATCCCTTTCTGGAAACACCATATATTTT | CASSLSLSGNTIYF | NA | TRBV7-9 | NA | TRBJ1-3
TGTGCCAGCAGCTCGGAGACGGGCCAAGAGACCCAGTACTTC | CASSSETGQETQYF | NA | TRBV5-4 | NA | TRBJ2-5
TGTGCCAGTAGTGCGGTGAACTCTGGAAACACCATATATTTT | CASSAVNSGNTIYF | NA | TRBV19 | NA | TRBJ1-3
TGTGCCAGCAATAGGCGGGAGTTCGATGAGCAGTTCTTC | CASNRREFDEQFF | TRBD2 | TRBV2 | NA | TRBJ2-1
TGTGCCTGGAGTGAGAGGGACAATCAGCCCCAGCATTTT | CAWSERDNQPQHF | NA | TRBV30 | NA | TRBJ1-5
TGTGCCAGCAGTTTTGGGATCAGGGGCGCGAATAGCTACACCTTC | CASSFGIRGANSYTF | NA | TRBV27 | NA | TRBJ1-2
TGTGCCAGCAGCCCTTGGGGCGACTCCTACGAGCAGTACTTC | CASSPWGDSYEQYF | NA | TRBV3-1/TRBV3-2 | NA | TRBJ2-7
TGCGCCAGCAGCTCGGGACTAGCGGGGCTGCAAGAGCAGTTCTTC | CASSSGLAGLQEQFF | TRBD2 | TRBV5-1 | NA | TRBJ2-1
TGCGCCAGCAGCTTCGCGGACAGCTCTAGCACAGATACGCAGTATTTT | CASSFADSSSTDTQYF | NA | TRBV5-1 | NA | TRBJ2-3
TGTGCCAGCAGCTTGGCGACAGTTACCCCCTACGAGCAGTACTTC | CASSLATVTPYEQYF | NA | TRBV5-5 | NA | TRBJ2-7
TGTGCCTGGGTAGCCCCGGGCACAGATACGCAGTATTTT | CAWVAPGTDTQYF | NA | TRBV30 | NA | TRBJ2-3